What follows are 26 T cell receptor beta chains derived from one specimen sequenced in a study of response to subunit inactivated influenza vaccine. TCRdb called the RT-PCR reads again in MiXCR, with one record for every CDR3 protein. The sample shows 500,000 to 550,000 distinct CDR3 sequences, 6.5% to 8% of them seen only once. The specimen was PBMCs from blood, collected roughly 24 months after vaccination. The receptors here all came from a man between 50 and 75 years old who received an inactivated influenza vaccine.

The rearrangement uses TRBV7-2 and TRBJ2-7, with unresolved D. The V end was cut by 3 bases, the J end by 2 bases, with 14 bases between. Germline CDR1 SGHTA, CDR2 FQGNSA. The CDR3 is 15 amino acids. The CDR3 DNA is TGTGCCAGCAGCTTGAGCACAGCGATAACCTACGAGCAGTACTTC. Translating gives CASSLSTAITYEQYF.

The chain combines TRBV20-1 with TRBJ2-3, with a possible D match to TRBD2 (6 bases). The ends were cut back, 0 bases at V and 6 bases at J, with 19 bases in the middle. The germline gives CDR1 DFQATT, CDR2 SNEGSKA (reference sequence). There are 16 residues in the CDR3. Here the CDR3 reads CSARDPVEGPGDTQYF. The CDR3 DNA reads as TGCAGTGCTAGAGATCCGGTGGAGGGCCCGGGGGATACGCAGTATTTT.

The V gene is TRBV6-5, the J gene TRBJ1-2; D uncertain. Trimming stripped 2 bases from V and 1 base from J, with 8 bases between. The CDR3 totals 14 residues. Germline V lookup: CDR1 MNHEY, CDR2 SVGAGI. Here the CDR3 reads CASSYGQLNYGYTF. CDR3 DNA: TGTGCCAGCAGTTACGGCCAGCTTAACTATGGCTACACCTTC.

This chain links TRBV9 with TRBJ2-7, with TRBD2 identical over 11 bases. This CDR3 comprises 14 residues. V shed 7 bases, J shed 4 bases, and the junction held 7 bases outside the gene matches. Germline CDR1 and CDR2: SGDLS and YYNGEE. CDR3 DNA sequence: TGTGCCAGCGGCTCGGGACTAGCGGCGTACGAGCAGTACTTC. This gives the protein CASGSGLAAYEQYF.

A few counts support this clonotype. V gene TRBV7-2 combines with J gene TRBJ2-3; possibly TRBD1 or TRBD2 for D (6 bases each). The CDR3 is 15 amino acids. CDR1 SGHTA and CDR2 FQGNSA come from the germline V gene. With 5 bases removed from V and 2 bases from J, the gap between germline ends came to 14 bases. The CDR3, as DNA: TGTGCCAGCAGCACCTTTTGGGGGGCCACAGATACGCAGTATTTT. It codes for CASSTFWGATDTQYF.

This chain connects TRBV18 to TRBJ1-2, with 7 nucleotides matching TRBD1. The CDR3 length is 20 residues. The trim removed 1 base at V and 0 bases at J, leaving 17 bases unmatched. Germline V gene data show CDR1 as KGHSH and CDR2 as LQKENI. The CDR3 reads CASSPRQAGGHRGPNYGYTF. The CDR3 DNA follows: TGTGCCAGCTCACCACGTCAGGCAGGGGGACACCGTGGACCTAACTATGGCTACACCTTC.

This clonotype was seen a handful of times. This chain joins TRBV5-6 and TRBJ1-6, with D uncertain. The germline gives CDR1 SGHDT, CDR2 YYEEEE. V gave up 2 bases and J gave up 7 bases, with 16 bases separating them. The CDR3 is made up of 16 amino acids. The CDR3 DNA is TGTGCCAGCAGCTTCTTGTCTGCCCGAGGGAATTCACCCCTCCACTTT. Encoded protein: CASSFLSARGNSPLHF.

There are many counts of this clonotype. The gene calls are TRBV4-3 and TRBJ1-3, with a weak D call TRBD1 (5 bases). Trimming pared 3 bases from V and 0 bases from J, leaving 18 bases between. Germline V gives CDR1 LGHNA, CDR2 YSLEER. The CDR3 totals 18 residues. The CDR3 loop reads CASSQGRASGGSGNTIYF. The CDR3 coding sequence is TGCGCCAGCAGCCAGGGCAGGGCCTCCGGCGGCTCTGGAAACACCATATATTTT.

Many counts were recorded for this clonotype. This chain joins TRBV12-3 or TRBV12-4 and TRBJ1-1; weak D call: TRBD1 (5 bases). The length of the CDR3 is 14 residues. Trimming took off 6 bases at V and 0 bases at J, with 11 bases between the two ends. CDR3 DNA: TGTGCCAGCAGCTTAAGGGGACTGAACACTGAAGCTTTCTTT. This translates into CASSLRGLNTEAFF.

The chain carries TRBV29-1 and TRBJ2-6; unclear D gene. Germline CDR1 reads SQVTM; CDR2 reads ANQGSEA. Deletions cut 5 bases from V and 0 bases from J, with 8 bases between. The CDR3 loop spans 14 amino acids. The DNA of the CDR3 is TGCAGCGTTTACTCGTACTCTGGGGCCAACGTCCTGACTTTC. It yields the protein CSVYSYSGANVLTF.

V usage is TRBV6-5 and J usage is TRBJ1-2; 8 bases match TRBD1. Trimming removed 5 bases from V and 4 bases from J; junction bases left unmatched: 12. CDR1 is MNHEY, CDR2 SVGAGI, per germline. CDR3 size: 16 residues. In nucleotides, the CDR3 is TGTGCCAGCAGTAACCTCAGGACAGGGAGGACCTATGGCTACACCTTC. It specifies CASSNLRTGRTYGYTF.

This clonotype was counted a few times. V gene TRBV28 combines with J gene TRBJ2-1; TRBD2 agrees at 7 bases. Germline values: CDR1 MDHEN, CDR2 SYDVKM. The CDR3 loop spans 15 amino acids. Germline trimming cut 6 bases from V and 7 bases from J; bases unmatched to any gene: 12. This CDR3 reads CASSVAAGALNEQFF. For the CDR3, the DNA is TGTGCCAGCAGCGTCGCGGCGGGAGCCCTGAATGAGCAGTTCTTC. Full variable domain (missing parts from reference TRBV28 and TRBJ2-1): DVKVTQSSRYLVKRTGEKVFLECVQDMDHENMFWYRQDPGLGLRLIYFSYDVKMKEKGDIPEGYSVSREKKERFSLILESASTNQTSMYLCASSVAAGALNEQFFGPGTRLTVL.

This clonotype appeared a single time. A junction boundary mismatches the germline segment, possibly from a read error. The chain employs TRBV7-9 and TRBJ2-7; TRBD1 aligns across 10 bases. Germline loops: CDR1 SEHNR, CDR2 FQNEAQ (reference sequence). The CDR3 spans 13 residues. CDR3 in amino acids: CATGTGVFYEQNF. In DNA form, the CDR3 reads TGTGCTACGGGGACAGGGGTTTTTTACGAGCAGAACTTC. The variable domain in full, completed from reference TRBV7-9 and TRBJ2-7, reads DTGVSQNPRHKITKRGQNVTFRCDPISEHNRLYWYRQTLGQGPEFLTYFQNEAQLEKSRLLSDRFSAERPKGSFSTLEIQRTEQGDSAMYLCATGTGVFYEQNFGPGTRLTVT.

The V and J genes are TRBV27 and TRBJ2-3; TRBD2 matches 10 bases. Germline V gene lookup returns CDR1 MNHEY and CDR2 SMNVEV (reference sequence). Trimming at V came to 4 bases and at J to 8 bases, leaving 6 bases not matched to a gene. The CDR3 is 14 amino acids. CDR3 sequence (DNA): TGTGCCAGCAGTTCAGGACTAGCGGTGGGTACGCAGTATTTT. It specifies CASSSGLAVGTQYF.

This clonotype was counted only a few times. The V call is TRBV7-9, the J call TRBJ2-5; D is unclear. V was pared by 6 bases and J by 4 bases, with 15 bases between. Germline assignment: CDR1 SEHNR and CDR2 FQNEAQ (reference sequence). CDR3 size: 14 residues. The chain's CDR3 is CASRSGRSGETQYF. The DNA of the CDR3 is TGTGCCAGCAGGTCCGGCCGCTCCGGAGAGACCCAGTACTTC.

The sample holds many counts of this clonotype. The chain uses TRBV4-3 and TRBJ2-5; D is undetermined. V was trimmed by 0 bases and J by 5 bases, leaving 13 bases between them. CDR1 and CDR2 (germline): LGHNA, YSLEER. This CDR3 region has 15 residues. CDR3 protein: CASSQEEWRSETQYF. CDR3 nucleotides: TGCGCCAGCAGCCAAGAAGAGTGGCGGTCGGAGACCCAGTACTTC.

The rearrangement links TRBV28 to TRBJ2-7; D tentatively fits TRBD1 or TRBD2 (5 bases each). Germline V lookup: CDR1 MDHEN, CDR2 SYDVKM. V lost 1 base and J 2 bases, leaving 15 bases between the germline ends. The CDR3 spans 16 residues. The CDR3 sequence: CASSLSRGRNTYEQYF. In DNA form, the CDR3 reads TGTGCCAGCAGTTTATCCCGGGGCAGGAACACCTACGAGCAGTACTTC.

The chain carries TRBV9 and TRBJ2-1, with D perhaps TRBD2 (6 bases). V was cut by 0 bases and J by 0 bases, with 16 bases left in between. Germline CDR1 is SGDLS and CDR2 is YYNGEE. CDR3 length: 18 amino acids. The CDR3 region has the DNA TGTGCCAGCAGCGTAGGGGGAGGTTTCCCTAGCTCCTACAATGAGCAGTTCTTC. This translates into CASSVGGGFPSSYNEQFF.

The genes are TRBV20-1 and TRBJ1-2, with a weak D call TRBD1 (5 bases). From germline, CDR1 is DFQATT and CDR2 SNEGSKA (reference sequence). V gave up 0 bases and J gave up 3 bases, with 8 bases separating them. This CDR3 contains 13 residues. CDR3 coding DNA: TGCAGTGCTAGAGAGAAGGGGCACTATGGCTACACCTTC. Protein product: CSAREKGHYGYTF.

This clonotype was counted ten times or more. The rearrangement uses TRBV6-1 and TRBJ2-3, with a weak D call TRBD1 (6 bases). V lost 8 bases, J lost 1 base, and 16 bases lay in between. The CDR3 is made up of 15 amino acids. CDR1 is MNHNS, CDR2 SASEGT, per germline. CDR3 coding DNA: TGTGCCAGCCGTCAGGGGTCTAGTGGCACAGATACGCAGTATTTT. Its translation: CASRQGSSGTDTQYF.

This clonotype was observed a handful of times. The chain joins TRBV5-1 to TRBJ2-1; TRBD1 aligns across 8 bases. This CDR3 comprises 15 residues. Germline V gene sequence: CDR1 SGHRS, CDR2 YFSETQ. The J segment lost 6 bases and the V segment lost 2 bases, leaving 7 bases of the junction unmatched. CDR3 sequence: CASSFGGQGGNEQFF. CDR3 sequence (DNA): TGCGCCAGCAGCTTTGGTGGACAGGGTGGCAATGAGCAGTTCTTC. Full variable domain (rest looked up from reference TRBV5-1 and TRBJ2-1): KAGVTQTPRYLIKTRGQQVTLSCSPISGHRSVSWYQQTPGQGLQFLFEYFSETQRNKGNFPGRFSGRQFSNSRSEMNVSTLELGDSALYLCASSFGGQGGNEQFFGPGTRLTVL.

This rearrangement joins TRBV20-1 to TRBJ2-7; TRBD2 matches at 14 bases. Germline V gene data show CDR1 as DFQATT and CDR2 as SNEGSKA (reference sequence). The CDR3 length is 16 residues. Trimming at V came to 5 bases and at J to 6 bases, leaving 12 bases not matched to a gene. CDR3 in amino acids: CSAPGTSGRSTGEQYF. The CDR3 DNA follows: TGCAGTGCTCCCGGGACTAGCGGGAGATCAACAGGCGAGCAGTACTTC.

This clonotype was observed a handful of times. CDR3 bases: TGCAGCGTCTCCGGTTCGGCCTCTAGGAAAGAGCAGTACTTC. This translates into CSVSGSASRKEQYF. The chain couples TRBV29-1 to TRBJ2-7; no reliable D call. The CDR3 spans 14 residues. V was cut by 6 bases and J by 7 bases, with 22 bases left in between. CDR1 and CDR2 (germline): SQVTM, ANQGSEA.

The gene calls are TRBV18 and TRBJ2-3; D possibly matches TRBD1 or TRBD2 (5 bases each). Germline V gene lookup returns CDR1 KGHSH and CDR2 LQKENI. The CDR3 has 15 residues. Trimming pared 2 bases from V and 4 bases from J, leaving 13 bases between. The DNA for the CDR3 is TGTGCCAGCTCACCAAACAGCAGAGGGGCAGATACGCAGTATTTT. As protein: CASSPNSRGADTQYF.

This chain uses TRBV6-2 or TRBV6-3 with TRBJ2-7; D gene uncertain. Germline-derived CDR1 and CDR2 are MNHEY and SVGEGT. The V end was cut by 2 bases, the J end by 5 bases, with 4 bases between. The CDR3 has 11 residues. The CDR3 coding sequence is TGTGCCAGCAGTTACCCCAACGAGCAGTACTTC. Its protein is CASSYPNEQYF.

This chain uses TRBV4-2 with TRBJ2-2, with 7 bases that match TRBD2. From germline, CDR1 is LGHNA and CDR2 YNFKEQ. The CDR3 length is 17 residues. J gave up 2 bases and V 2 bases, and 8 bases lay outside the gene matches. The CDR3 reads CASSQLKGGFNTGELFF. CDR3 nucleotide sequence: TGTGCCAGCAGCCAACTGAAGGGAGGGTTTAACACCGGGGAGCTGTTTTTT.